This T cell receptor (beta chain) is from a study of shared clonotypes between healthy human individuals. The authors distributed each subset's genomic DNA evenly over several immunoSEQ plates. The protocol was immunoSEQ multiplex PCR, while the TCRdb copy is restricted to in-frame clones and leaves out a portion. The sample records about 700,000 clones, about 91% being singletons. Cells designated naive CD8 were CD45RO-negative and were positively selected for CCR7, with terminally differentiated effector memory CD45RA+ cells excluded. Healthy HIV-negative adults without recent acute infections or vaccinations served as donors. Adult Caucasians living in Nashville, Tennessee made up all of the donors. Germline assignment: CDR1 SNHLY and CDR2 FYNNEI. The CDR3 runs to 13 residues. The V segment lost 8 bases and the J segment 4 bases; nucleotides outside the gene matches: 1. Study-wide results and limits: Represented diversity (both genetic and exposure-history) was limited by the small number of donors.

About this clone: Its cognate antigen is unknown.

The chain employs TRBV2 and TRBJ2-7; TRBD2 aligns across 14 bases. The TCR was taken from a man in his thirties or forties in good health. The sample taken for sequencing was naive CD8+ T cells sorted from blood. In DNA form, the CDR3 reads TGTGCCAGCGGGACTAGCGGGAGTTACGAGCAGTACTTC. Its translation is CASGTSGSYEQYF.